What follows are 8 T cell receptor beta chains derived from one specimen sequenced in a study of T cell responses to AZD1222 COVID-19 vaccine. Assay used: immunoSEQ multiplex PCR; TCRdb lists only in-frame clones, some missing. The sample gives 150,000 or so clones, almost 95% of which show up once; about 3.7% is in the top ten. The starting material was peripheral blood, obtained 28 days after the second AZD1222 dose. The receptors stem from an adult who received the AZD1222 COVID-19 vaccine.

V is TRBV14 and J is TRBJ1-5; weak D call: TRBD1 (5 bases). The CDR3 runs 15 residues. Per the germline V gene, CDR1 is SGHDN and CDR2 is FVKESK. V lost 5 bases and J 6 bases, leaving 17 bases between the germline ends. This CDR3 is CASSGRVEGSQPQHF. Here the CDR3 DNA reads TGTGCCAGCAGCGGGCGGGTCGAGGGGAGTCAGCCCCAGCATTTT.

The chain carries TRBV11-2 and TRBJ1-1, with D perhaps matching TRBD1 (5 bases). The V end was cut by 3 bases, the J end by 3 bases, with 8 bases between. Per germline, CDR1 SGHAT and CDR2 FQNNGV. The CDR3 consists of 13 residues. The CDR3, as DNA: TGTGCCAGCAGCTTCAGGGAGGACACTGAAGCTTTCTTT. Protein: CASSFREDTEAFF.

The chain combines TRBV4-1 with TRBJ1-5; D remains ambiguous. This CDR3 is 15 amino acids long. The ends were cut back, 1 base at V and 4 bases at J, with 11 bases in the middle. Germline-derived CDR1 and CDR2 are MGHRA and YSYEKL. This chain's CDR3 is CASSQAPLGNQPQHF. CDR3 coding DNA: TGCGCCAGCAGCCAAGCCCCATTGGGAAATCAGCCCCAGCATTTT.

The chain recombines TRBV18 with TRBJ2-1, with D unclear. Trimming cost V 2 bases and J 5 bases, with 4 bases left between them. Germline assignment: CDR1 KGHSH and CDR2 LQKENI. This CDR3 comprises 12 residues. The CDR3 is CASSPNDNEQFF. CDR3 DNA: TGTGCCAGCTCACCAAACGACAATGAGCAGTTCTTC.

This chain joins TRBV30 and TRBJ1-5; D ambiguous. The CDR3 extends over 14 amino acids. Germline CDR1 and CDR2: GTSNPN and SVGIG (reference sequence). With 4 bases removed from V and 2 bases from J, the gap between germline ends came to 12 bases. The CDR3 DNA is TGTGCCTGGATTCTACAACGCCGCAATCAGCCCCAGCATTTT. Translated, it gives CAWILQRRNQPQHF.

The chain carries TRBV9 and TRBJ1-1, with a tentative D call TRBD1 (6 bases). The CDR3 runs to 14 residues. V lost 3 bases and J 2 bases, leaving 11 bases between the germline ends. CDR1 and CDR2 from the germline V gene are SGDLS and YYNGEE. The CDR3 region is CASSGTGSNTEAFF. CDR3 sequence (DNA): TGTGCCAGCAGCGGAACAGGGAGCAACACTGAAGCTTTCTTT.

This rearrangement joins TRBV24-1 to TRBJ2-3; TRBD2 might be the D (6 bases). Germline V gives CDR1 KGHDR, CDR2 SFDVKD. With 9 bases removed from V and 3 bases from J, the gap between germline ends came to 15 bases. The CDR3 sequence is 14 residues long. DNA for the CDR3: TGTGCCACCTCGGGGGAGATTTTGACAGATACGCAGTATTTT. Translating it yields CATSGEILTDTQYF.

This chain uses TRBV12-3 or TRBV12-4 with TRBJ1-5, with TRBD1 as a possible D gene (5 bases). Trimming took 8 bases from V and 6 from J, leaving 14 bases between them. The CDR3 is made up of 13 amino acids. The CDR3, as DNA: TGTGCCAGCGGTGAGGGGCGGGGTCAGCCCCAGCATTTT. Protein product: CASGEGRGQPQHF.